The 32 T cell receptor beta chains in this list originate from one sample, sequenced in a study of CD8 T cells in ankylosing spondylitis. TCRdb ran MiXCR on the 5' RACE reads and lists one entry per CDR3 protein. The sample contains about 300,000 distinct CDR3 sequences, around a tenth of which appear only once. Input material: blood, either unsorted or a sorted T cell fraction (not recorded which). Source of these receptors: a female donor with ankylosing spondylitis or in good health (not recorded which).

This clonotype has just a few counts. The chain employs TRBV18 and TRBJ2-7; tentative D call: TRBD1 (5 bases). Trimming cost V 3 bases and J 4 bases, with 10 bases left between them. The CDR3 has 13 amino acids. The germline gives CDR1 KGHSH, CDR2 LQKENI. CDR3 protein: CASSPSKGYEQYF. The CDR3 DNA reads as TGTGCCAGCTCACCTTCTAAGGGGTACGAGCAGTACTTC.

This clonotype showed up many times. This rearrangement joins TRBV7-9 to TRBJ1-1, with 9 bases fitting TRBD1. The CDR3 totals 15 residues. Germline lookup yields CDR1 SEHNR and CDR2 FQNEAQ (reference sequence). Trimming removed 7 bases from V and 5 bases from J; junction bases left unmatched: 11. In DNA form, the CDR3 reads TGTGCCAGCATTGGAGACAGGGGGGGAGGGACTGAAGCTTTCTTT. It translates to CASIGDRGGGTEAFF.

This sequence joins TRBV7-9 and TRBJ1-1, with D tentatively TRBD1 (5 bases). Germline V gene lookup returns CDR1 SEHNR and CDR2 FQNEAQ (reference sequence). V shed 2 bases and J shed 7 bases, with 11 bases lying between them. This CDR3 spans 13 amino acids. CDR3 in DNA: TGTGCCAGCAGCTTAAGGGGAGGGGATGAAGCTTTCTTT. Amino acids: CASSLRGGDEAFF.

The V call is TRBV28, the J call TRBJ1-5; 9 nucleotides align to TRBD1. Per germline, CDR1 MDHEN and CDR2 SYDVKM. CDR3 length: 15 amino acids. V shed 6 bases, J shed 7 bases, and the junction held 10 bases outside the gene matches. CDR3 protein: CASSQTGGFGQPQHF. DNA for the CDR3: TGTGCCAGCAGCCAGACAGGGGGTTTTGGGCAGCCCCAGCATTTT.

The chain carries TRBV5-5 and TRBJ2-6; 8 bases match TRBD1. The length of the CDR3 is 17 residues. Trimming at V came to 6 bases and at J to 1 base, leaving 9 bases not matched to a gene. Germline V gene data show CDR1 as SGHKS and CDR2 as YYEKEE (reference sequence). CDR3 amino acids: CASTATGDLSGANVLTF. The CDR3 coding sequence is TGTGCCAGCACCGCGACAGGGGACCTTTCTGGGGCCAACGTCCTGACTTTC.

The sample holds many counts of this clonotype. The chain carries TRBV29-1 and TRBJ2-3, with D possibly being TRBD2 (7 bases). V shed 6 bases and J shed 5 bases, with 18 bases lying between them. This CDR3 has 14 amino acids. The germline V gene encodes CDR1 SQVTM and CDR2 ANQGSEA. CDR3 amino acids: CSVLPGGQGDTQYF. The CDR3 DNA sequence: TGCAGCGTCCTGCCCGGGGGGCAGGGAGATACGCAGTATTTT.

This clonotype was counted ten times or more. This chain joins TRBV20-1 and TRBJ1-1; D unresolved. V lost 4 bases and J 0 bases, leaving 21 bases between the germline ends. This CDR3 has 17 residues. Germline CDR1 is DFQATT and CDR2 is SNEGSKA (reference sequence). Written as DNA, the CDR3 is TGCAGTGCTAAAATAACCGGGCCCCCAAAGGTGAACACTGAAGCTTTCTTT. It is translated as CSAKITGPPKVNTEAFF.

This sequence joins TRBV20-1 and TRBJ2-5, with D tentatively TRBD2 (5 bases). The CDR3 length is 14 residues. The ends were cut back, 0 bases at V and 3 bases at J, with 11 bases in the middle. CDR1 is DFQATT, CDR2 SNEGSKA, per germline (reference sequence). CDR3 in amino acids: CSARDQGRKETQYF. The CDR3 region has the DNA TGCAGTGCTAGAGATCAAGGGAGAAAAGAGACCCAGTACTTC.

Remarks on this clonotype: This may be a read error: a much more frequent sequence differs by one nucleotide. This rearrangement joins TRBV6-5 to TRBJ2-1, with 13 bases aligning to TRBD2. Per germline, CDR1 MNHEY and CDR2 SVGAGI. The CDR3 extends over 14 amino acids. CDR3 protein: CTSSWTSGGARSFF. CDR3 bases: TGTACCAGCAGTTGGACTAGCGGGGGTGCTCGTTCGTTCTTC.

This clonotype was counted many times. The chain couples TRBV28 to TRBJ1-6; weak D call: TRBD1 (5 bases). The CDR3 length is 14 residues. Deletions cut 7 bases from V and 6 bases from J, with 13 bases between. The germline gives CDR1 MDHEN, CDR2 SYDVKM. The CDR3, as DNA: TGTGCCAGCACCCCGGGACTGGCTAATTCACCCCTCCACTTT. Translated, it gives CASTPGLANSPLHF.

This clonotype was recorded at least ten times. The CDR3 spells CAISGGLAGVPGANVLTF. The DNA for the CDR3 is TGTGCCATCAGTGGGGGACTAGCGGGTGTCCCTGGGGCCAACGTCCTGACTTTC. The V call is TRBV10-3, the J call TRBJ2-6; 12 bases are a match to TRBD2. Trimming cost V 4 bases and J 2 bases; bases outside gene matches: 6. The CDR3 has 18 residues. CDR1 is ENHRY, CDR2 SYGVKD, per germline.

This clonotype has at least ten counts. The rearrangement links TRBV25-1 to TRBJ1-2; D call uncertain. The CDR3 length is 12 residues. V was clipped by 8 bases and J by 2 bases, with 9 bases between them. CDR1 and CDR2 (germline): MGHDK, SYGVNS. The CDR3 DNA is TGTGCCAGCTTGGGGATCAACTATGGCTACACCTTC. Its translation: CASLGINYGYTF.

The table lists this clonotype with many counts. The chain combines TRBV5-1 with TRBJ2-1; maybe TRBD1 (5 bases). V was pared by 4 bases and J by 0 bases, with 17 bases between. The V gene's germline CDR1 is SGHRS and CDR2 YFSETQ. There are 17 residues in the CDR3. CDR3 DNA: TGCGCCAGCAGCCCTACAGGACACCTGAGCTCCTACAATGAGCAGTTCTTC. Translated: CASSPTGHLSSYNEQFF.

This clonotype came up many times. The chain is built from TRBV4-3 and TRBJ2-1, with 7 positions matching TRBD1. V lost 8 bases to trimming and J lost 4 bases; unmatched junction nucleotides: 5. CDR1 is LGHNA and CDR2 is YSLEER in the germline V gene. CDR3 length equals 13 residues. CDR3 loop: CASGDSFYNEQFF. For the CDR3, the DNA is TGCGCCAGCGGGGACAGTTTTTACAATGAGCAGTTCTTC.

In its sample, this clonotype was seen a few times. The genes are TRBV5-1 and TRBJ2-1; D is ambiguous. Germline V CDR1 and CDR2: SGHRS, YFSETQ. Trimming took off 4 bases at V and 4 bases at J, with 12 bases between the two ends. The CDR3 loop spans 14 amino acids. The CDR3 reads CASSLSNSYNEQFF. Here the CDR3 DNA reads TGCGCCAGCAGCCTAAGCAACTCTTACAATGAGCAGTTCTTC. Looking up the rest from reference TRBV5-1 and TRBJ2-1 gives the full variable domain: KAGVTQTPRYLIKTRGQQVTLSCSPISGHRSVSWYQQTPGQGLQFLFEYFSETQRNKGNFPGRFSGRQFSNSRSEMNVSTLELGDSALYLCASSLSNSYNEQFFGPGTRLTVL.

This clonotype was counted a few times. V gene TRBV20-1 combines with J gene TRBJ1-3; tentatively, D is TRBD1 (5 bases). CDR1 is DFQATT and CDR2 is SNEGSKA in the germline V gene (reference sequence). This CDR3 contains 13 residues. V was shortened by 3 bases and J by 2 bases, with 8 bases between the two germline ends. The CDR3 loop reads CSARKGTGNTIYF. As DNA, the CDR3 is TGCAGTGCTAGGAAGGGGACTGGAAACACCATATATTTT.

The table lists this clonotype with many counts. V gene TRBV20-1 combines with J gene TRBJ2-1; D might be TRBD1 (5 bases). V was shortened by 1 base and J by 2 bases, with 9 bases between the two germline ends. The CDR3 is made up of 14 amino acids. In germline, CDR1 is DFQATT, CDR2 SNEGSKA (reference sequence). The CDR3 here is CSARAVDTYNEQFF. In nucleotides, the CDR3 is TGCAGTGCTAGAGCAGTGGACACCTACAATGAGCAGTTCTTC.

This clonotype turned up a few times. This chain links TRBV20-1 with TRBJ1-2; perhaps TRBD1 as D (6 bases). The CDR3 runs 13 residues. Per the germline V gene, CDR1 is DFQATT and CDR2 is SNEGSKA (reference sequence). V gave up 2 bases and J gave up 5 bases, with 12 bases separating them. CDR3 residues: CSARRGLRYGYTF. The CDR3 DNA follows: TGCAGTGCTAGACGGGGGCTAAGATATGGCTACACCTTC.

This clonotype showed up many times. The chain joins TRBV28 to TRBJ1-5, with D hard to call. Germline V lookup: CDR1 MDHEN, CDR2 SYDVKM. CDR3 length: 12 residues. Trimming stripped 5 bases from V and 7 bases from J, with 9 bases between. As DNA, the CDR3 is TGTGCCAGCAGTCCACTGGGGCAGCCCCAGCATTTT. The encoded protein is CASSPLGQPQHF.

J is TRBJ2-3 and V is TRBV20-1; weak D call: TRBD2 (5 bases). Deletions cut 4 bases from V and 0 bases from J, with 20 bases between. This CDR3 comprises 17 residues. Germline CDR1 DFQATT, CDR2 SNEGSKA (reference sequence). CDR3 protein: CSATSEAKRTSTDTQYF. In nucleotides, the CDR3 is TGCAGTGCTACCTCTGAGGCTAAGAGGACTAGCACAGATACGCAGTATTTT.

The V and J genes are TRBV7-2 and TRBJ2-1; tentatively, D is TRBD2 (6 bases). The CDR3 spans 14 residues. Germline assignment: CDR1 SGHTA and CDR2 FQGNSA. V was clipped by 8 bases and J by 5 bases, with 16 bases between them. DNA for the CDR3: TGTGCCAGCGTTCCGGCGGGGCTTAACAATGAGCAGTTCTTC. It translates to CASVPAGLNNEQFF.

In this sample, this clonotype turned up a few times. The rearrangement links TRBV5-5 to TRBJ2-7, with D maybe TRBD2 (5 bases). The CDR3 totals 12 residues. The V gene's germline CDR1 is SGHKS and CDR2 YYEKEE (reference sequence). Between the trimmed V and J ends, which lost 3 bases and 7 bases, there was a span of 11 bases. The chain's CDR3 is CASSSSSGEQYF. The CDR3 DNA sequence: TGTGCCAGCAGCTCCTCGTCGGGAGAGCAGTACTTC.

This chain joins TRBV5-5 and TRBJ2-7; tentative D call: TRBD2 (5 bases). The CDR3 covers 13 residues. The germline V gene has CDR1 SGHKS and CDR2 YYEKEE (reference sequence). The V end lost 4 bases, the J end lost 5 bases, and 13 bases lay between the germline ends. The CDR3 DNA sequence: TGTGCCAGCAGCCTTTTTCTAGCTGACGAGCAGTACTTC. The encoded protein is CASSLFLADEQYF. The full variable domain, completed using reference TRBV5-5 and TRBJ2-7, is DAGVTQSPTHLIKTRGQQVTLRCSPISGHKSVSWYQQVLGQGPQFIFQYYEKEERGRGNFPDRFSARQFPNYSSELNVNALLLGDSALYLCASSLFLADEQYFGPGTRLTVT.

This clonotype was counted many times. The CDR3 is CATSRDWQLDEKLFF. CDR3 nucleotide sequence: TGTGCCACCAGCAGAGATTGGCAGTTAGACGAAAAACTGTTTTTT. The genes are TRBV15 and TRBJ1-4, with D unclear. Germline V gene data show CDR1 as LNHNV and CDR2 as YYDKDF (reference sequence). The CDR3 extends over 15 amino acids. V dropped 0 bases and J dropped 8 bases, with 13 bases sitting between them. The full variable domain, in which reference TRBV15 and TRBJ1-4 provide the parts outside the CDR3, is DAMVIQNPRYQVTQFGKPVTLSCSQTLNHNVMYWYQQKSSQAPKLLFHYYDKDFNNEADTPDNFQSRRPNTSFCFLDIRSPGLGDTAMYLCATSRDWQLDEKLFFGSGTQLSVL.

This clonotype has at least ten counts. J is TRBJ2-1 and V is TRBV5-1, with 9 bases fitting TRBD1. Per germline, CDR1 SGHRS and CDR2 YFSETQ. The CDR3 is 15 amino acids. The V segment lost 4 bases and the J segment 10 bases; nucleotides outside the gene matches: 12. CDR3 sequence: CASSNSGTGKIEQFF. Written as DNA, the CDR3 is TGCGCCAGCAGCAACTCCGGGACAGGGAAGATAGAGCAGTTCTTC. Based on the CDR3 plus reference TRBV5-1 and TRBJ2-1, the full variable domain is KAGVTQTPRYLIKTRGQQVTLSCSPISGHRSVSWYQQTPGQGLQFLFEYFSETQRNKGNFPGRFSGRQFSNSRSEMNVSTLELGDSALYLCASSNSGTGKIEQFFGPGTRLTVL.

This clonotype was counted a few times. V gene TRBV7-9 combines with J gene TRBJ2-1, with TRBD1 matching over 7 bases. The CDR3 runs 12 residues. In germline, CDR1 is SEHNR, CDR2 FQNEAQ (reference sequence). With V trimmed by 5 bases and J by 14 bases, 9 bases remained unmatched. The CDR3 DNA reads as TGTGCCAGCAGCCCAACGGGGACAGTTAAGTTCTTC. It specifies CASSPTGTVKFF.

The table lists this clonotype with a few counts. The rearrangement uses TRBV20-1 and TRBJ2-7; no firm D call. CDR1 and CDR2 from the germline V gene are DFQATT and SNEGSKA (reference sequence). This CDR3 contains 14 residues. Trimming removed 4 bases from V and 2 bases from J, with 15 bases in between. The CDR3 reads CSAILRRPTYEQYF. The CDR3, as DNA: TGCAGTGCTATCCTGCGGCGTCCCACCTACGAGCAGTACTTC.

This clonotype occurred many times. The rearrangement joins TRBV9 to TRBJ2-3; the D is unclear. Trimming left V 0 bases short and J 6 bases short, with 11 bases between. Germline V gene lookup returns CDR1 SGDLS and CDR2 YYNGEE. There are 14 residues in the CDR3. In DNA, the CDR3 is TGTGCCAGCAGCGTAGAGCCCCGTGAGGATACGCAGTATTTT. It is translated as CASSVEPREDTQYF. The full variable domain, completed using reference TRBV9 and TRBJ2-3, is DSGVTQTPKHLITATGQRVTLRCSPRSGDLSVYWYQQSLDQGLQFLIQYYNGEERAKGNILERFSAQQFPDLHSELNLSSLELGDSALYFCASSVEPREDTQYFGPGTRLTVL.

This clonotype was observed a handful of times. V and J are TRBV27 and TRBJ1-1; D gene uncertain. Trimming took off 6 bases at V and 1 base at J, with 6 bases between the two ends. The germline V gene encodes CDR1 MNHEY and CDR2 SMNVEV (reference sequence). The CDR3 is made up of 12 amino acids. The chain's CDR3 is CASRAGNTEAFF. The DNA of the CDR3 is TGTGCCAGCAGGGCCGGGAACACTGAAGCTTTCTTT.

This clonotype was found many times. This sequence joins TRBV5-6 and TRBJ2-6; tentative D call: TRBD1 (5 bases). Trimming removed 3 bases from V and 0 bases from J, with 10 bases in between. The CDR3 covers 16 residues. Germline V gene lookup returns CDR1 SGHDT and CDR2 YYEEEE. The CDR3 reads CASSSGRISGANVLTF. CDR3 coding DNA: TGTGCCAGCAGCTCAGGGCGGATCTCTGGGGCCAACGTCCTGACTTTC.

The genes are TRBV12-5 and TRBJ1-1; no firm D call. The V end lost 0 bases, the J end lost 3 bases, and 14 bases lay between the germline ends. The CDR3 totals 16 residues. CDR1 is LGHNT, CDR2 FRNRAP, per germline. The CDR3 DNA is TGTGCTAGTGGTTTGGTACTCGGGGTACAAGACACTGAAGCTTTCTTT. Translating it yields CASGLVLGVQDTEAFF.

This clonotype was found a few times. V and J are TRBV5-1 and TRBJ1-4; D remains ambiguous. The CDR3 length is 14 residues. V was clipped by 4 bases and J by 4 bases, with 11 bases between them. Germline V gives CDR1 SGHRS, CDR2 YFSETQ. This CDR3 is CASSRDERNEKLFF. The CDR3 coding sequence is TGCGCCAGCAGCAGAGATGAACGTAATGAAAAACTGTTTTTT.